Here is one TCR beta chain with its context. Its antigen is undetermined. Trimming took 5 bases from V and 10 from J; bases not matched to a gene: 4. The CDR3 runs 13 residues. Germline CDR1 and CDR2: SGHVS and FQNEAQ. The PCR was carried out with 60 Vbeta primers and 13 Jbeta primers. TCRdb's table, derived via immunoSEQ multiplex PCR, lists solely in-frame clones and lacks some. The sample lists around 63,000 clones, approximately 78% occurring once. This record comes from a study of cytomegalovirus exposure and HLA in healthy donors. Study-wide points: Most of the TCR beta V segments (in an earlier analysis) were productive either about 90% or about 30% of the time. For cytomegalovirus status, the classifier reportedly gave diagnoses with high specificity and sensitivity.

The sample comprised PBMCs. V is TRBV7-8 and J is TRBJ1-6, with 8 bases identical to TRBD1. The source of this sequence is a woman younger than 45 in good health and CMV-seronegative. CDR3 sequence: CASSGQGGSPLHF. In DNA, the CDR3 is TGTGCCAGCAGCGGACAGGGCGGCTCACCCCTCCACTTT.